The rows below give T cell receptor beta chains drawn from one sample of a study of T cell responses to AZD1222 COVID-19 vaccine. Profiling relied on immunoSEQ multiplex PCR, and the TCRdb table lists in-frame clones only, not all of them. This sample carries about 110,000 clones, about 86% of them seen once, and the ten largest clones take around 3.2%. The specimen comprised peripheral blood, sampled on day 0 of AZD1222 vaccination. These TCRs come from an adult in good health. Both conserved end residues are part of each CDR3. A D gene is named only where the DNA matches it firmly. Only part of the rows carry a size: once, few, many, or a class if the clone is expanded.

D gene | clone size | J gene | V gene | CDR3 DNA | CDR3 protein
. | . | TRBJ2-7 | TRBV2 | TGTGCCAGCAGTGAAGGGCGGGGCCCCACCTACGAGCAGTACTTC | CASSEGRGPTYEQYF
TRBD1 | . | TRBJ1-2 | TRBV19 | TGTGCCAGTAGTCTCGAGGCGGACAGGGGAGTTGGCTACACCTTC | CASSLEADRGVGYTF
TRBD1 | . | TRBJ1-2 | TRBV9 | TGTGCCAGCAGCGCCTTGCGGACAGGAGTTAGTGGCTACACCTTC | CASSALRTGVSGYTF
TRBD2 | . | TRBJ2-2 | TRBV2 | TGTGCCAGCAGTGAGGTGGGCGGGGGGACGAACACCGGGGAGCTGTTTTTT | CASSEVGGGTNTGELFF
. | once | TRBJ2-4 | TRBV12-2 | TGTGCAAGTCGCTTAGTTAGTCAGGACAGGGCAAAAAACATTCAGTACTTC | CASRLVSQDRAKNIQYF
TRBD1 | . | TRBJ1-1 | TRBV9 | TGTGCCAGCAGCGTAGGAGGAACCGGGACAGGGGGCCTCATGAACACTGAAGCTTTCTTT | CASSVGGTGTGGLMNTEAFF
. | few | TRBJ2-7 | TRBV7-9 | TGTGCCAGCAGCTTCGGCCACCTCCTCTACGAGCAGTACTTC | CASSFGHLLYEQYF
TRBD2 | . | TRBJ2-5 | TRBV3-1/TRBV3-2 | TGTGCCAGCGGGCCCAGCGGGGGGTCGTACCAAGAGACCCAGTACTTC | CASGPSGGSYQETQYF
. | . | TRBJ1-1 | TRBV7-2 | TGTGCCAGCAGCGGTGCCTCCGGGACAAATGAAGCTTTCTTT | CASSGASGTNEAFF
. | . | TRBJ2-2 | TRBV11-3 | TGTGCCAGCAGCTTAACCGGGACGAACACCGGGGAGCTGTTTTTT | CASSLTGTNTGELFF
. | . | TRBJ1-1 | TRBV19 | TGTGCCAGTACCCATAGGGGTTTCGACACTGAAGCTTTCTTT | CASTHRGFDTEAFF
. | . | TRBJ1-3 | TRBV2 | TGTGCCAGCACCAAGGAGGGGTATTATGGAAACACCATATATTTT | CASTKEGYYGNTIYF
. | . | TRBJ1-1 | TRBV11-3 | TGTGCCAGCAGCCCCCGGATGGACACTGAAGCTTTCTTT | CASSPRMDTEAFF
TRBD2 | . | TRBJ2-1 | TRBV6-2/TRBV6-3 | TGTGCCAGCAGCCGGGACTACTACTCCTACAATGAGCAGTTCTTC | CASSRDYYSYNEQFF
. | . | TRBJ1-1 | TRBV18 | TGTGCCAGCTCACCCCTCTTAGACAGTGAAGCTTTCTTT | CASSPLLDSEAFF
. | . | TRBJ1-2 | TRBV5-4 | TGTGCCAGCAGTGAGATAAACTATGGCTACACCTTC | CASSEINYGYTF
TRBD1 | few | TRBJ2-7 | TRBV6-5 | TGTGCCAGCAGTAGAGGGGACAGCCTTTACGAGCAGTACTTC | CASSRGDSLYEQYF
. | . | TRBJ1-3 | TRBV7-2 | TGTGCCAGCAGCTTAGTAGCGGCAGATGGAAACACCATATATTTT | CASSLVAADGNTIYF
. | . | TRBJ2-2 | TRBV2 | TGTGCCAGCAGCGCCCGGGGCCGGAACACCGGGGAGCTGTTTTTT | CASSARGRNTGELFF
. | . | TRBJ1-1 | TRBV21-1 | TGTGCCAGCAGCCCCGGGGGAGGAATGAACACTGAAGCTTTCTTT | CASSPGGGMNTEAFF
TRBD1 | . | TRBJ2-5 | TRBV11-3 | TGTGCCAGCAGCTACACGGGGACAGGCTTTAAAGAGACCCAGTACTTC | CASSYTGTGFKETQYF
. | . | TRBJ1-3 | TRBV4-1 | TGCGCCAGCAGCCAAGCTGGGGTGTGGGGAAACACCATATATTTT | CASSQAGVWGNTIYF
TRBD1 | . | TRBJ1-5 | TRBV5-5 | TGTGCCAGCAGCGCCACAGGACAGGGTACGGAACAGCCCCAGCATTTT | CASSATGQGTEQPQHF
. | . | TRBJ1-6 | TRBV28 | TGTGCCAGCAGTTTTGAAGGAGCCCTCCACTTT | CASSFEGALHF
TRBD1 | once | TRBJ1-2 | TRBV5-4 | TGTGCCAGCAGTCAACCACCGGGACAGGAACCCTATGGCTACACCTTC | CASSQPPGQEPYGYTF
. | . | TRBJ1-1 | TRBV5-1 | TGCGCCAGCAGCACGGAACGGTTTGGGAACACTGAAGCTTTCTTT | CASSTERFGNTEAFF